The clone carrying this TCR beta chain was recorded many times. Its antigen is currently unknown. Time point described: newly diagnosed GD, antithyroid drugs for less than 3 months. The authors made the TCR library using RNA they extracted from PBMCs. An endocrinology department located in Xi'an, China, was where the patients came from. The CDR3 consists of 13 residues. V lost 3 bases to trimming and J lost 4 bases, with 9 bases between them. The sample belongs to a study of regulatory T cells in long-lasting Graves disease. Findings and caveats of the study: There was favoring of TRBV28, TRBJ1-2 and TRBJ2-5 in persistent disease. The analysis examined peripheral blood only and excluded thyroid tissue. Authors noted too few samples as a limitation.

Construction of TCR beta libraries relied on iRepertoire HTBI primers and on Arm-PCR targeting CDR3 regions. Via MiXCR, TCRdb re-called the multiplex PCR reads, giving one row per CDR3 protein. The data show around 400,000 distinct CDR3 sequences, roughly a sixth seen once. This chain joins TRBV12-3 or TRBV12-4 and TRBJ1-2; D is uncertain. Sequences were derived from peripheral blood mononuclear cells (PBMCs), sampled at new diagnosis, from a patient treated with antithyroid drugs. This TCR was sampled from a female donor with Graves disease. The CDR3 DNA follows: TGTGCCAGCAGTTTTGCGGGAGGCTATGGCTACACCTTC. Translating gives CASSFAGGYGYTF.